Shown below are 30 T cell receptor beta chains from a single sample sequenced in a study of blood T cell repertoires in COVID-19. The method was immunoSEQ multiplex PCR; TCRdb's version includes in-frame clones alone and lacks a portion of them. The sample carries tens of thousands of clones, about 82% recorded once. Sample: peripheral blood. These receptors originate from a man aged 50 or older with active COVID-19.

The genes are TRBV7-9 and TRBJ1-1; a weak D match, TRBD1 (5 bases). V was clipped by 5 bases and J by 7 bases, with 14 bases between them. Per the germline V gene, CDR1 is SEHNR and CDR2 is FQNEAQ (reference sequence). The CDR3 is 13 residues long. The DNA for the CDR3 is TGTGCCAGCAGCGCAAGTGGGACTGATGAAGCTTTCTTT. Translation: CASSASGTDEAFF.

This chain links TRBV5-1 with TRBJ1-2; 7 bases agree with TRBD1. V was pared by 3 bases and J by 4 bases, with 12 bases of the junction left unmatched. Germline CDR1 reads SGHRS; CDR2 reads YFSETQ. The CDR3 covers 16 residues. CDR3 DNA sequence: TGCGCCAGCAGCTCTCAAACAGGGGAAATTCGCTATGGCTACACCTTC. The encoded protein is CASSSQTGEIRYGYTF.

This chain links TRBV27 with TRBJ1-4, with TRBD1 matching over 8 bases. Unmatched junction bases numbered 18, after V lost 4 bases and J lost 8 bases. CDR3 length: 18 amino acids. From germline, CDR1 is MNHEY and CDR2 SMNVEV (reference sequence). The CDR3 DNA sequence: TGTGCCAGCAGTTACAGGGGGGTTCCAGGGGAGGAAGAAGAAAAACTGTTTTTT. Its translation is CASSYRGVPGEEEEKLFF.

This chain connects TRBV9 to TRBJ2-1, with D perhaps matching TRBD1 (7 bases). This CDR3 region has 16 residues. The V and J ends lost 1 base and 5 bases respectively, with 16 bases between them. Germline lookup yields CDR1 SGDLS and CDR2 YYNGEE. The CDR3: CASSVTTQGGNNEQFF. CDR3 bases: TGTGCCAGCAGCGTAACCACCCAGGGGGGAAACAATGAGCAGTTCTTC.

The chain employs TRBV30 and TRBJ2-7; TRBD1 is a possible D gene (6 bases). The V gene's germline CDR1 is GTSNPN and CDR2 SVGIG (reference sequence). Trimming removed 3 bases at V and 4 bases at J, with 16 bases between. This CDR3 comprises 14 residues. The CDR3 sequence: CAWSDLGHPYEQYF. Written as DNA, the CDR3 is TGTGCCTGGAGCGACCTGGGACACCCTTACGAGCAGTACTTC. The full variable domain, completed using reference TRBV30 and TRBJ2-7, is SQTIHQWPATLVQPVGSPLSLECTVEGTSNPNLYWYRQAAGRGLQLLFYSVGIGQISSEVPQNLSASRPQDRQFILSSKKLLLSDSGFYLCAWSDLGHPYEQYFGPGTRLTVT.

The gene calls are TRBV3-1 (or the pseudogene TRBV3-2) and TRBJ1-1; D may be TRBD1 (5 bases). Trimming cost V 6 bases and J 0 bases, with 14 bases left between them. CDR3 size: 15 residues. The V gene's germline CDR1 is LGHDT and CDR2 YNNKEL (reference sequence). This CDR3 is CASRSTDALNTEAFF. CDR3 bases: TGTGCCAGCAGATCGACAGACGCCCTGAACACTGAAGCTTTCTTT.

The table lists this clone with a count of one. This chain uses TRBV3-1 (or the pseudogene TRBV3-2) with TRBJ2-1, with 8 bases that match TRBD2. Looked up from germline, CDR1 is LGHDT and CDR2 is YNNKEL (reference sequence). CDR3 length: 16 residues. V shed 0 bases and J 4 bases; nucleotides not matched to a gene: 5. In DNA form, the CDR3 reads TGTGCCAGCAGCCAAGATGAGCTAGCGGGTTACAATGAGCAGTTCTTC. This translates into CASSQDELAGYNEQFF.

The V and J genes are TRBV5-1 and TRBJ2-3, with 9 positions matching TRBD1. V lost 4 bases and J lost 6; bases outside the gene matches: 6. The germline V gene encodes CDR1 SGHRS and CDR2 YFSETQ. This CDR3 spans 14 amino acids. As DNA, the CDR3 is TGCGCCAGCAGCCCAGGGACAGGGACCGATACGCAGTATTTT. It encodes CASSPGTGTDTQYF.

V and J are TRBV19 and TRBJ1-2; D remains unclear. CDR3 size: 17 residues. The germline V gene encodes CDR1 LNHDA and CDR2 SQIVND (reference sequence). Trimming took off 6 bases at V and 5 bases at J, with 25 bases between the two ends. The CDR3 here is CASRQSGSPPYEYGYTF. In DNA form, the CDR3 reads TGTGCCAGTAGGCAATCAGGTTCTCCCCCCTACGAGTATGGCTACACCTTC.

The J gene is TRBJ1-4, the V gene TRBV27; TRBD1 is a possible D gene (6 bases). The V end was cut by 0 bases, the J end by 0 bases, with 8 bases between. The CDR3 covers 16 residues. Germline loops: CDR1 MNHEY, CDR2 SMNVEV (reference sequence). The CDR3 DNA is TGTGCCAGCAGTTTATCGAAGGGGGCAACTAATGAAAAACTGTTTTTT. Translating it yields CASSLSKGATNEKLFF.

V gene TRBV5-1 combines with J gene TRBJ1-2; D is unresolved. The CDR3 length is 14 residues. CDR1 and CDR2 from the germline V gene are SGHRS and YFSETQ. The germline V and J ends were trimmed by 3 bases and 2 bases, with 11 bases remaining between them. CDR3 sequence: CASSYASGNYGYTF. The CDR3 DNA reads as TGCGCCAGCAGCTACGCGTCCGGGAACTATGGCTACACCTTC.

The gene calls are TRBV5-5 and TRBJ1-2; D possibly corresponds to TRBD1 (6 bases). The CDR3 sequence is 14 residues long. Trimming took 1 base from V and 6 from J, leaving 13 bases between them. Germline V CDR1 and CDR2: SGHKS, YYEKEE (reference sequence). CDR3 residues: CASSLRGAGDGYTF. The CDR3 DNA sequence: TGTGCCAGCAGCTTGCGGGGGGCGGGGGATGGCTACACCTTC. The whole variable domain, remainder taken from reference TRBV5-5 and TRBJ1-2, is DAGVTQSPTHLIKTRGQQVTLRCSPISGHKSVSWYQQVLGQGPQFIFQYYEKEERGRGNFPDRFSARQFPNYSSELNVNALLLGDSALYLCASSLRGAGDGYTFGSGTRLTVV.

The chain employs TRBV6-6 and TRBJ2-3; 8 positions match TRBD2. The CDR3 has 15 amino acids. In germline, CDR1 is MNHNY, CDR2 SVGAGI (reference sequence). With V trimmed by 4 bases and J by 3 bases, 6 bases remained unmatched. The CDR3 DNA follows: TGTGCCAGCAGTTTGACGGGAGGGCCGACAGATACGCAGTATTTT. Translating it yields CASSLTGGPTDTQYF.

This chain connects TRBV11-2 to TRBJ1-3, with D unclear. Trimming shortened V by 0 bases and J by 10 bases, and 7 bases separated the two germline ends. Germline assignment: CDR1 SGHAT and CDR2 FQNNGV. The CDR3 covers 12 residues. CDR3 nucleotide sequence: TGTGCCAGCAGCTTAGATCCGTTTACCATATATTTT. This translates into CASSLDPFTIYF.

This chain connects TRBV4-1 to TRBJ2-3; 7 positions match TRBD1. V shed 0 bases and J 3 bases; nucleotides not matched to a gene: 9. The germline V gene has CDR1 MGHRA and CDR2 YSYEKL. The CDR3 length is 17 residues. DNA for the CDR3: TGCGCCAGCAGCCAAGATAAGGGCAGGGGGTCTACAGATACGCAGTATTTT. It encodes CASSQDKGRGSTDTQYF.

The gene calls are TRBV11-3 and TRBJ2-2, with D uncertain. Trimming removed 4 bases from V and 3 bases from J, with 3 bases in between. This CDR3 spans 12 amino acids. The germline CDR1 and CDR2 sequences are SGHNT and YENEEA. In nucleotides, the CDR3 is TGTGCCAGCAGCTCCTACACCGGGGAGCTGTTTTTT. Translation: CASSSYTGELFF.

The V and J genes are TRBV6-2 or TRBV6-3 and TRBJ1-1; 8 nucleotides line up with TRBD1. CDR1 is MNHEY and CDR2 is SVGEGT in the germline V gene. The length of the CDR3 is 13 residues. V was pared by 6 bases and J by 3 bases, with 3 bases of the junction left unmatched. The CDR3 region has the DNA TGTGCCAGCAGCTCAGGGGGCCACACTGAAGCTTTCTTT. Protein sequence: CASSSGGHTEAFF.

This clone was seen a handful of times. The genes are TRBV7-8 and TRBJ1-5; D gene unclear. The CDR3 spans 13 residues. V lost 1 base and J 1 base, leaving 2 bases between the germline ends. Germline V CDR1 and CDR2: SGHVS, FQNEAQ. CDR3 amino acids: CASSLVSNQPQHF. As DNA, the CDR3 is TGTGCCAGCAGCTTAGTAAGCAATCAGCCCCAGCATTTT. The entire variable domain, with the rest obtained from reference TRBV7-8 and TRBJ1-5, is as follows: GAGVSQSPRYKVAKRGQDVALRCDPISGHVSLFWYQQALGQGPEFLTYFQNEAQLDKSGLPSDRFFAERPEGSVSTLKIQRTQQEDSAVYLCASSLVSNQPQHFGDGTRLSIL.

V and J are TRBV10-3 and TRBJ1-5; 10 bases are shared with TRBD1. The CDR3 covers 14 residues. CDR1 and CDR2 (germline): ENHRY, SYGVKD. V shed 6 bases, J shed 11 bases, and the junction held 10 bases outside the gene matches. CDR3 region: CAISPGTGAGAQHF. CDR3 bases: TGTGCCATCAGCCCCGGGACAGGGGCCGGGGCCCAGCATTTT.

The chain combines TRBV4-3 with TRBJ2-7; a weak D match, TRBD2 (5 bases). Germline V CDR1 and CDR2: LGHNA, YSLEER. Trimming removed 4 bases at V and 3 bases at J, with 10 bases between. The CDR3 spans 13 residues. This CDR3 is CASSRTRNYEQYF. CDR3 coding DNA: TGCGCCAGCAGCCGCACTAGGAACTACGAGCAGTACTTC.

This clone was observed a handful of times. At one boundary the junction diverges from the germline segment, which might be a read error. This sequence joins TRBV7-7 and TRBJ1-3; 9 bases map to TRBD1. The germline CDR1 and CDR2 sequences are SSHAT and FNYEAQ (reference sequence). This CDR3 is built from 15 residues. This CDR3 is CASSPGTGSGNTIYF. The CDR3 bases are TGTGCTAGCAGCCCCGGGACAGGGTCCGGAAACACCATATATTTT.

The chain employs TRBV28 and TRBJ2-3, with 7 bases lining up with TRBD2. Germline loops: CDR1 MDHEN, CDR2 SYDVKM. This CDR3 region has 15 residues. J lost 6 bases, V lost 5 bases, and 11 bases had no gene match. CDR3 nucleotide sequence: TGTGCCAGCAGTCCCTGGGGGGGTGGATCCGATACGCAGTATTTT. Residues: CASSPWGGGSDTQYF.

The J gene is TRBJ1-1, the V gene TRBV29-1; no clear D. V dropped 5 bases and J dropped 3 bases, with 10 bases sitting between them. Per the germline V gene, CDR1 is SQVTM and CDR2 is ANQGSEA. The CDR3 extends over 12 amino acids. The CDR3 protein is CSVKQVYTEAFF. The CDR3, as DNA: TGCAGCGTTAAACAAGTCTACACTGAAGCTTTCTTT.

This rearrangement joins TRBV5-1 to TRBJ1-1; D uncertain. This CDR3 is 14 amino acids long. V lost 3 bases and J 7 bases, leaving 16 bases between the germline ends. CDR1 SGHRS and CDR2 YFSETQ come from the germline V gene. CDR3 sequence: CASSSEDTSGEAFF. In DNA form, the CDR3 reads TGCGCCAGCAGCTCGGAAGACACCTCCGGTGAAGCTTTCTTT.

A word on this clone: Different DNA sequences within this sample yield the same CDR3. V and J are TRBV5-1 and TRBJ1-1; 7 bases line up with TRBD1. Looked up from germline, CDR1 is SGHRS and CDR2 is YFSETQ. J was trimmed by 4 bases and V by 0 bases; bases with no gene match: 0. The CDR3 is made up of 13 amino acids. CDR3 nucleotide sequence: TGCGCCAGCAGCTTGGACAGGGGCACTGAAGCTTTCTTT. Translating it yields CASSLDRGTEAFF.

This chain joins TRBV28 and TRBJ2-3, with D unresolved. The CDR3 has 15 residues. Germline loops: CDR1 MDHEN, CDR2 SYDVKM. The V gene lost 3 bases and the J gene lost 0 bases, with 10 bases spanning the gap. CDR3 amino acids: CASSLASASTDTQYF. The DNA for the CDR3 is TGTGCCAGCAGTTTGGCCAGCGCGAGCACAGATACGCAGTATTTT.

This clone was picked up one time. V usage is TRBV15 and J usage is TRBJ1-1; 12 nucleotides agree with TRBD1. V was pared by 7 bases and J by 5 bases, with 11 bases of the junction left unmatched. In germline, CDR1 is LNHNV, CDR2 YYDKDF (reference sequence). The CDR3 totals 16 residues. CDR3: CATKRDRGRSATEAFF. As DNA, the CDR3 is TGTGCCACCAAGCGGGACAGGGGGCGAAGCGCGACTGAAGCTTTCTTT.

The CDR3 nucleotides read TGCGCCAGCAGCTTAACCGTCGAGTACGAGCAGTACTTC. Its protein product is CASSLTVEYEQYF. The chain links TRBV5-1 to TRBJ2-7, with no clear D. V was shortened by 2 bases and J by 4 bases, with 10 bases between the two germline ends. The CDR3 totals 13 residues. Germline assignment: CDR1 SGHRS and CDR2 YFSETQ.

The chain joins TRBV5-1 to TRBJ2-7; D is possibly TRBD2 (5 bases). Germline assignment: CDR1 SGHRS and CDR2 YFSETQ. V was pared by 1 base and J by 0 bases, with 11 bases between. This CDR3 spans 15 amino acids. CDR3 in amino acids: CASSLWGESSYEQYF. CDR3 nucleotide sequence: TGCGCCAGCAGCTTGTGGGGAGAGAGCTCCTACGAGCAGTACTTC.

The genes are TRBV18 and TRBJ1-1; 9 bases fit TRBD1. Germline-derived CDR1 and CDR2 are KGHSH and LQKENI. This CDR3 spans 13 amino acids. Losses at the gene ends were 1 base for V and 6 bases for J; bases not matched to a gene: 0. CDR3 nucleotides: TGTGCCAGCTCACCACGGACAGGGGCTGAAGCTTTCTTT. Protein sequence: CASSPRTGAEAFF.